These 18 T cell receptor beta chains share one sample of origin, sequenced in a study of cytomegalovirus exposure and HLA in healthy donors. PCR employed 60 Vbeta and 13 Jbeta primers. Profiled with immunoSEQ multiplex PCR; TCRdb holds only in-frame clones, not every one. The data show approximately 100,000 clones, roughly 82% seen once. Sequences were obtained from PBMCs. The receptors here all came from a male donor in good health and CMV-seropositive.

The chain has TRBV7-2 and TRBJ1-3, with D possibly TRBD1 on 5 matching bases. V lost 9 bases and J 6 bases, leaving 18 bases between the germline ends. Germline V gene sequence: CDR1 SGHTA, CDR2 FQGNSA. The CDR3 covers 14 residues. CDR3 in DNA: TGTGCCAGAATTAGGGGCCCTCCGAAAAACACCATATATTTT. Translated: CARIRGPPKNTIYF.

The J gene is TRBJ2-7, the V gene TRBV4-2; unclear D gene. Germline values: CDR1 LGHNA, CDR2 YNFKEQ. The CDR3 spans 13 residues. The V end lost 0 bases, the J end lost 0 bases, and 3 bases lay between the germline ends. This CDR3 reads CASSQDSSYEQYF. CDR3 DNA: TGTGCCAGCAGCCAAGATAGCTCCTACGAGCAGTACTTC.

The V gene is TRBV29-1, the J gene TRBJ2-2, with D perhaps matching TRBD2 (5 bases). Trimming left V 7 bases short and J 5 bases short, with 17 bases between. Germline values: CDR1 SQVTM, CDR2 ANQGSEA. The CDR3 runs to 14 residues. Here the CDR3 DNA reads TGCAGCGCCAAGTCTGAGTGGAGGACCGGGGAGCTGTTTTTT. It translates to CSAKSEWRTGELFF.

The chain couples TRBV30 to TRBJ2-7; D might be TRBD1 (6 bases). Per the germline V gene, CDR1 is GTSNPN and CDR2 is SVGIG (reference sequence). V lost 0 bases to trimming and J lost 0 bases, with 9 bases between them. The CDR3 covers 14 residues. The CDR3 here is CAWSVQGLSYEQYF. The DNA of the CDR3 is TGTGCCTGGAGTGTGCAGGGGCTCTCCTACGAGCAGTACTTC.

CDR3 region: CASSWDRGGTEAFF. In nucleotides, the CDR3 is TGTGCCAGCAGTTGGGACAGGGGGGGCACTGAAGCTTTCTTT. The chain combines TRBV28 with TRBJ1-1, with 11 bases matching TRBD1. The trim removed 4 bases at V and 4 bases at J, leaving 2 bases unmatched. The CDR3 length is 14 residues. From germline, CDR1 is MDHEN and CDR2 SYDVKM. The full variable domain, completed using reference TRBV28 and TRBJ1-1, is DVKVTQSSRYLVKRTGEKVFLECVQDMDHENMFWYRQDPGLGLRLIYFSYDVKMKEKGDIPEGYSVSREKKERFSLILESASTNQTSMYLCASSWDRGGTEAFFGQGTRLTVV.

Ten or more counts support this clone. This chain joins TRBV7-2 and TRBJ2-3; 9 bases match TRBD2. Germline V CDR1 and CDR2: SGHTA, FQGNSA. J was trimmed by 14 bases and V by 3 bases; bases with no gene match: 15. The CDR3 has 15 residues. DNA for the CDR3: TGTGCCAGCAGCTTTCTGACTAGCGGTGACCCCTCATGGTATTTT. Encoded protein: CASSFLTSGDPSWYF. Variable domain in full (rest from reference TRBV7-2 and TRBJ2-3): GAGVSQSPSNKVTEKGKDVELRCDPISGHTALYWYRQSLGQGLEFLIYFQGNSAPDKSGLPSDRFSAERTGGSVSTLTIQRTQQEDSAVYLCASSFLTSGDPSWYFGPGTRLTVL.

This sequence joins TRBV29-1 and TRBJ2-2; D remains unclear. The germline CDR1 and CDR2 sequences are SQVTM and ANQGSEA. Deletions cut 0 bases from V and 6 bases from J, with 14 bases between. The CDR3 runs 15 residues. CDR3 loop: CSVEDASGFSGELFF. CDR3 coding DNA: TGCAGCGTTGAAGATGCTAGTGGGTTCTCCGGGGAGCTGTTTTTT.

The rearrangement uses TRBV5-4 and TRBJ1-1; D remains unclear. V dropped 7 bases and J dropped 8 bases, with 15 bases sitting between them. The germline CDR1 and CDR2 sequences are SGHNT and YYREEE (reference sequence). The CDR3 has 12 amino acids. The CDR3 is CASSPHNSEAFF. As DNA, the CDR3 is TGTGCCAGCTCACCCCATAACTCCGAAGCTTTCTTT.

The V call is TRBV6-1, the J call TRBJ2-7, with a possible D match to TRBD1 (5 bases). Looked up from germline, CDR1 is MNHNS and CDR2 is SASEGT. Deletions cut 6 bases from V and 2 bases from J, with 14 bases between. The CDR3 length is 14 residues. The CDR3 nucleotides are TGTGCCAGCAGAAGCAGGGCTCTACCCTACGAGCAGTACTTC. Translation gives CASRSRALPYEQYF.

Concerning this clone itself: Sequence at one end of the junction differs from germline and may be a read error. The chain couples TRBV29-1 to TRBJ2-7; D possibly corresponds to TRBD1 (5 bases). In germline, CDR1 is SQVTM, CDR2 ANQGSEA. The CDR3 extends over 12 amino acids. The DNA for the CDR3 is TGCAGCGCCGTGCAGGGTGGGTACGAGCAGCACTTC. Translation: CSAVQGGYEQHF.

The gene calls are TRBV28 and TRBJ1-4, with 9 bases identical to TRBD1. Trimming took 4 bases from V and 5 from J; bases not matched to a gene: 14. Germline V gene sequence: CDR1 MDHEN, CDR2 SYDVKM. This CDR3 region has 18 residues. The CDR3 DNA sequence: TGTGCCAGCAGTTCAGGACAGGGGTCGCTTTGGGGGAATGAAAAACTGTTTTTT. It yields the protein CASSSGQGSLWGNEKLFF.

The genes are TRBV4-2 and TRBJ1-2; 7 bases match TRBD1. V lost 1 base, J lost 7 bases, and 0 bases stayed unmatched. Germline-derived CDR1 and CDR2 are LGHNA and YNFKEQ. This CDR3 contains 12 residues. The CDR3 DNA sequence: TGTGCCAGCAGCCAAGGACAGGGTGGCTACACCTTC. Protein: CASSQGQGGYTF.

The V call is TRBV5-1, the J call TRBJ2-7, with 9 positions matching TRBD1. CDR3 size: 15 residues. Trimming removed 4 bases from V and 2 bases from J; junction bases left unmatched: 7. Germline V gene lookup returns CDR1 SGHRS and CDR2 YFSETQ. The CDR3 region is CASSPPRTGAYEQYF. The CDR3 bases are TGCGCCAGCAGCCCACCCCGGACAGGGGCCTACGAGCAGTACTTC.

The chain combines TRBV27 with TRBJ2-7; 9 bases are a match to TRBD1. Germline CDR1 MNHEY, CDR2 SMNVEV (reference sequence). This CDR3 is built from 14 residues. V shed 4 bases, J shed 7 bases, and the junction held 8 bases outside the gene matches. The CDR3 reads CASSSWTGVGEQYF. CDR3 in DNA: TGTGCCAGCAGTTCTTGGACAGGGGTGGGAGAGCAGTACTTC.

The CDR3 region has the DNA TGTGCCAGCTTTAGCCCGGGGGAAGCTGGAAACACCATATATTTT. This codes for CASFSPGEAGNTIYF. The rearrangement uses TRBV7-6 and TRBJ1-3; a weak D match, TRBD1 (5 bases). Per the germline V gene, CDR1 is SGHVS and CDR2 is FNYEAQ. The CDR3 is 15 amino acids. V lost 8 bases and J 2 bases, leaving 16 bases between the germline ends.

The chain links TRBV30 to TRBJ1-4, with D maybe TRBD1 (5 bases). The CDR3 runs 14 residues. Looked up from germline, CDR1 is GTSNPN and CDR2 is SVGIG (reference sequence). The CDR3 nucleotides are TGTGCTTACAAATCCCCAGGGTCTAATGAAAAACTGTTTTTT. Translated: CAYKSPGSNEKLFF.

The chain is built from TRBV7-2 and TRBJ2-3; tentative D call: TRBD2 (6 bases). The V and J ends lost 1 base and 0 bases respectively, with 8 bases between them. The CDR3 runs to 15 residues. Germline V lookup: CDR1 SGHTA, CDR2 FQGNSA. The CDR3 loop reads CASSLDSGSTDTQYF. CDR3 coding DNA: TGTGCCAGCAGCTTAGATAGCGGCAGCACAGATACGCAGTATTTT.

The V and J genes are TRBV29-1 and TRBJ2-1; TRBD1 matches at 11 bases. The CDR3 totals 14 residues. The germline CDR1 and CDR2 sequences are SQVTM and ANQGSEA. V gave up 6 bases and J gave up 6 bases; unmatched junction bases: 7. CDR3 nucleotide sequence: TGCAGCGTCCCCGGACAGGGGGCCGGCAATGAGCAGTTCTTC. Residues: CSVPGQGAGNEQFF.